The 24 T cell receptor beta chains below all came from one sample that was sequenced in a study of PD-1 blockade in classical Hodgkin lymphoma. The time point: cycle 4 day 1 (C4D1), after 6 weeks of nivolumab. Each of the patients experienced relapse following autologous stem cell transplantation, and their brentuximab vedotin exposure differed. CD8+ T cell isolation from thawed PBMCs was performed by magnetic negative selection. Using immunoSEQ multiplex PCR, the repertoire was profiled, and TCRdb retains in-frame clones only, with some absent. The table lists thousands of clones, about three fifths of them singletons. Specimen: CD8+ T cells from blood, collected before the fourth cycle of nivolumab. The receptors here all came from a human donor with classical Hodgkin lymphoma.

The chain uses TRBV19 and TRBJ1-1; tentative D call: TRBD1 (6 bases). The CDR3 is 14 residues long. Trimming took 5 bases from V and 8 from J, leaving 18 bases between them. Looked up from germline, CDR1 is LNHDA and CDR2 is SQIVND (reference sequence). CDR3: CASSAHAGAKEAFF. CDR3 bases: TGTGCCAGTAGTGCTCATGCAGGGGCAAAGGAAGCTTTCTTT.

The genes are TRBV4-1 and TRBJ2-1; 14 positions agree with TRBD2. Germline CDR1 MGHRA, CDR2 YSYEKL. V trimming: 1 base; J trimming: 8 bases; junction bases outside the gene matches: 13. The CDR3 loop spans 19 amino acids. For the CDR3, the DNA is TGCGCCAGCAGCCAAGTCTCAGCGGGACTAGCGGGAGAAAGGGATGAGCAGTTCTTC. Amino acids: CASSQVSAGLAGERDEQFF.

The V call is TRBV11-2, the J call TRBJ2-7, with a weak D call TRBD2 (5 bases). Trimming shortened V by 2 bases and J by 6 bases, and 17 bases separated the two germline ends. Germline V gives CDR1 SGHAT, CDR2 FQNNGV. The CDR3 runs 15 residues. In DNA form, the CDR3 reads TGTGCCAGCAGCTTAATGTGGGAGCATAGCCTCGAGCAGTACTTC. Its translation is CASSLMWEHSLEQYF.

The rearrangement joins TRBV7-9 to TRBJ1-5; D remains unclear. CDR3 length: 14 amino acids. Germline V gives CDR1 SEHNR, CDR2 FQNEAQ (reference sequence). Trimming pared 5 bases from V and 4 bases from J, leaving 12 bases between. The CDR3 DNA reads TGTGCCAGCAGCACTTCCAAACCAAATCAGCCCCAGCATTTT. Translating it yields CASSTSKPNQPQHF. The whole variable domain, filled in from reference TRBV7-9 and TRBJ1-5, reads DTGVSQNPRHKITKRGQNVTFRCDPISEHNRLYWYRQTLGQGPEFLTYFQNEAQLEKSRLLSDRFSAERPKGSFSTLEIQRTEQGDSAMYLCASSTSKPNQPQHFGDGTRLSIL.

The V and J genes are TRBV5-8 and TRBJ2-5, with a possible D match to TRBD2 (6 bases). Germline V lookup: CDR1 SGHTS, CDR2 YDEGEE. V was clipped by 0 bases and J by 5 bases, with 14 bases between them. The CDR3 loop spans 15 amino acids. CDR3 sequence (DNA): TGTGCCAGCAGCTTGGGTCCGGGAGAGGGTGAGACCCAGTACTTC. Translated: CASSLGPGEGETQYF.

Judged by abundance, this clone is medium-sized. The chain couples TRBV27 to TRBJ2-1; TRBD2 matches 7 bases. CDR3 size: 15 residues. After removal of 0 bases from V and 9 bases from J, the junction contained 8 bases not matched to a gene. Germline CDR1 MNHEY, CDR2 SMNVEV (reference sequence). CDR3 coding DNA: TGTGCCAGCAGTTTATCGAGGTCTCCTAGCGGTGAGCAGTTCTTC. This codes for CASSLSRSPSGEQFF.

This clone appeared a few times. This chain joins TRBV7-6 and TRBJ1-2; 10 bases align to TRBD1. Germline loops: CDR1 SGHVS, CDR2 FNYEAQ. The CDR3 length is 15 residues. V lost 4 bases to trimming and J lost 2 bases; unmatched junction nucleotides: 4. CDR3 nucleotides: TGTGCCAGCAGCTCGGGGACAGGGGAGAACTATGGCTACACCTTC. Translated: CASSSGTGENYGYTF.

The chain carries TRBV4-1 and TRBJ2-2; D might be TRBD2 (5 bases). Per germline, CDR1 MGHRA and CDR2 YSYEKL. The CDR3 extends over 16 amino acids. The V end was cut by 1 base, the J end by 0 bases, with 9 bases between. The CDR3 DNA is TGCGCCAGCAGCCAAGTAGGAGCGGCGAACACCGGGGAGCTGTTTTTT. Encoded protein: CASSQVGAANTGELFF.

This clone was seen more than once but under ten times. The genes are TRBV27 and TRBJ2-7, with 7 bases fitting TRBD1. Trimming cost V 6 bases and J 2 bases; bases outside gene matches: 7. Germline CDR1 MNHEY, CDR2 SMNVEV (reference sequence). CDR3 length: 14 amino acids. The CDR3 sequence is CASSLRDSTYEQYF. CDR3 sequence (DNA): TGTGCCAGCAGCCTCCGGGACAGTACCTACGAGCAGTACTTC.

Within the sample, this clone is medium-sized (0.01 to 0.1%). The chain has TRBV7-8 and TRBJ2-7, with D possibly matching TRBD1 (6 bases). Germline CDR1 reads SGHVS; CDR2 reads FQNEAQ. This CDR3 spans 15 amino acids. V lost 5 bases and J lost 1, with 15 bases in between. CDR3 in amino acids: CASSPGTRVSYEQYF. CDR3 coding DNA: TGTGCCAGCAGCCCCGGGACAAGAGTGTCCTACGAGCAGTACTTC.

Concerning this clone itself: This could be a read error, since a much larger clone is one nucleotide away. The same CDR3 is also encoded by other DNA sequences in this sample. The rearrangement links TRBV5-1 to TRBJ2-1; no reliable D call. The V end lost 1 base, the J end lost 4 bases, and 6 bases lay between the germline ends. There are 13 residues in the CDR3. The V gene's germline CDR1 is SGHRS and CDR2 YFSETQ. In DNA, the CDR3 is TGCGCCAGCAGCTTGAATGGATACAATGAGCAGTTCTTC. It specifies CASSLNGYNEQFF. Together with reference TRBV5-1 and TRBJ2-1, the CDR3 gives the full variable domain: KAGVTQTPRYLIKTRGQQVTLSCSPISGHRSVSWYQQTPGQGLQFLFEYFSETQRNKGNFPGRFSGRQFSNSRSEMNVSTLELGDSALYLCASSLNGYNEQFFGPGTRLTVL.

This clone appeared a single time. The CDR3 nucleotides read TGCAGCGTTTCCCTGACAGGGTTACATGAGCAGTTCTTC. Protein product: CSVSLTGLHEQFF. The J gene is TRBJ2-1, the V gene TRBV29-1; 7 positions agree with TRBD1. CDR3 size: 13 residues. Germline V gene data show CDR1 as SQVTM and CDR2 as ANQGSEA. The V segment lost 5 bases and the J segment 8 bases; nucleotides outside the gene matches: 9.

This clone was seen more than once but under ten times. The chain carries TRBV7-8 and TRBJ1-1; weak D call: TRBD1 (5 bases). CDR1 SGHVS and CDR2 FQNEAQ come from the germline V gene. The CDR3 has 16 amino acids. Between the trimmed V and J ends, which lost 5 bases and 2 bases, there was a span of 18 bases. CDR3 residues: CASSLGRYDRNTEAFF. The CDR3 region has the DNA TGTGCCAGCAGCCTCGGCCGTTATGACAGAAACACTGAAGCTTTCTTT.

The chain carries TRBV18 and TRBJ1-3; TRBD1 is a possible D gene (6 bases). Germline CDR1 KGHSH, CDR2 LQKENI. The CDR3 sequence is 15 residues long. Trimming left V 1 base short and J 2 bases short, with 9 bases between. The CDR3 spells CASSPQGEAGNTIYF. CDR3 DNA: TGTGCCAGCTCACCACAGGGGGAAGCTGGAAACACCATATATTTT.

The CDR3 region is CASSLNRLAIYEQYF. In DNA form, the CDR3 reads TGTGCCAGCAGTTTAAACAGACTAGCTATCTACGAGCAGTACTTC. This rearrangement joins TRBV27 to TRBJ2-7; 7 nucleotides match TRBD2. V was pared by 2 bases and J by 3 bases, with 7 bases of the junction left unmatched. CDR3 length equals 15 residues. Germline CDR1 is MNHEY and CDR2 is SMNVEV (reference sequence).

A note on this clone: At the DNA level, this CDR3 is encoded by other sequences in the same sample as well. V and J are TRBV5-1 and TRBJ2-3; D is undetermined. Trimming pared 4 bases from V and 0 bases from J, leaving 12 bases between. The CDR3 runs 15 residues. Germline V gene data show CDR1 as SGHRS and CDR2 as YFSETQ. For the CDR3, the DNA is TGCGCCAGCAGCCTAAGGCGTCCTAGCACAGATACGCAGTATTTT. Translation: CASSLRRPSTDTQYF.

The CDR3 reads CASSPIGGSGTDTQYF. The CDR3, as DNA: TGTGCCAGCAGCCCCATAGGAGGGAGCGGCACAGATACGCAGTATTTT. The chain uses TRBV7-6 and TRBJ2-3; maybe TRBD2 (6 bases). This CDR3 contains 16 residues. Germline V lookup: CDR1 SGHVS, CDR2 FNYEAQ. The V gene lost 5 bases and the J gene lost 1 base, with 16 bases spanning the gap.

J is TRBJ2-4 and V is TRBV7-2; 7 bases are shared with TRBD2. Losses at the gene ends were 4 bases for V and 4 bases for J; bases not matched to a gene: 10. CDR1 SGHTA and CDR2 FQGNSA come from the germline V gene. The length of the CDR3 is 16 residues. The chain's CDR3 is CASSWGRGGSKNIQYF. CDR3 DNA: TGTGCCAGCAGCTGGGGGAGGGGCGGGAGTAAAAACATTCAGTACTTC.

For this clone: Germline is not matched at one junction end, which may reflect a read error. The gene calls are TRBV7-9 and TRBJ2-1, with 10 bases matching TRBD1. Germline V lookup: CDR1 SEHNR, CDR2 FQNEAQ (reference sequence). This CDR3 is built from 15 residues. The CDR3 here is CASSPGQGEGYEQFF. The CDR3 bases are TGCGCCAGCAGCCCCGGACAGGGGGAGGGGTATGAGCAGTTCTTC.

The CDR3, as DNA: TGTGCCAGCAGCTTATATGGCGGGAGTGTTTCCTACGAGCAGTACTTC. The encoded protein is CASSLYGGSVSYEQYF. The chain recombines TRBV11-2 with TRBJ2-7; 7 bases agree with TRBD2. CDR1 and CDR2 (germline): SGHAT, FQNNGV. Losses at the gene ends were 2 bases for V and 1 base for J; bases not matched to a gene: 8. CDR3 size: 16 residues.

The rearrangement links TRBV7-9 to TRBJ2-7; tentative D call: TRBD1 (5 bases). The CDR3 runs to 13 residues. V dropped 5 bases and J dropped 3 bases, with 11 bases sitting between them. The germline V gene encodes CDR1 SEHNR and CDR2 FQNEAQ (reference sequence). The CDR3 nucleotides are TGTGCCAGCAGCACGACAGTTCGCTACGAGCAGTACTTC. Encoded protein: CASSTTVRYEQYF.

The V call is TRBV9, the J call TRBJ2-1, with D unclear. The CDR3 covers 13 residues. Germline V gives CDR1 SGDLS, CDR2 YYNGEE. The ends were cut back, 3 bases at V and 4 bases at J, with 8 bases in the middle. This CDR3 reads CASSDSIYNEQFF. CDR3 DNA sequence: TGTGCCAGCAGCGACTCGATTTACAATGAGCAGTTCTTC.

In DNA, the CDR3 is TGTGCCAGCAACATGGCTGGAAACACCGGGGAGCTGTTTTTT. Translating it yields CASNMAGNTGELFF. The genes are TRBV7-9 and TRBJ2-2; D remains unclear. The germline V gene has CDR1 SEHNR and CDR2 FQNEAQ (reference sequence). The length of the CDR3 is 14 residues. V gave up 7 bases and J gave up 2 bases, with 11 bases separating them.

This clone was found once. The V and J genes are TRBV13 and TRBJ2-5, with D perhaps TRBD1 or TRBD2 (6 bases each). The germline V gene has CDR1 PRHDT and CDR2 FYEKMQ (reference sequence). The germline V and J ends were trimmed by 0 bases and 5 bases, with 10 bases remaining between them. The CDR3 length is 14 residues. This CDR3 reads CASSLGGGLETQYF. Written as DNA, the CDR3 is TGTGCCAGCAGCTTAGGTGGGGGGCTGGAGACCCAGTACTTC.